What follows are 7 T cell receptor beta chains derived from one specimen sequenced in a study of early T cells in non-severe SARS-CoV-2 infection. TCRdb called the 5' RACE reads again in MiXCR, with one record for every CDR3 protein. The sample lists about 83,000 distinct CDR3 sequences, more than 9% occurring once. The sequencing input was whole blood. All receptors derive from an adult who was a healthcare worker with PCR-confirmed SARS-CoV-2 infection or an uninfected control (not recorded which).

This clonotype was picked up a small number of times. The chain employs TRBV6-5 and TRBJ2-1, with 8 bases lining up with TRBD2. The CDR3 is 18 amino acids. The germline V gene has CDR1 MNHEY and CDR2 SVGAGI. V trimming: 0 bases; J trimming: 4 bases; junction bases outside the gene matches: 11. CDR3 in amino acids: CASSYSKNAGGSYNEQFF. The CDR3 DNA follows: TGTGCCAGCAGTTACTCCAAGAATGCGGGAGGTTCGTACAATGAGCAGTTCTTC.

This clonotype has only a few counts. The V call is TRBV12-3 or TRBV12-4, the J call TRBJ1-5; 7 nucleotides line up with TRBD1. V lost 3 bases and J lost 5; bases outside the gene matches: 7. The CDR3 covers 15 residues. The CDR3 DNA reads TGTGCCAGCAGTTTCAAACAGGGGCTTGATCAGCCCCAGCATTTT. This codes for CASSFKQGLDQPQHF.

The chain has TRBV5-6 and TRBJ2-7; 13 bases match TRBD2. The CDR3 covers 14 residues. The germline V gene has CDR1 SGHDT and CDR2 YYEEEE. Germline trimming cut 4 bases from V and 4 bases from J; bases unmatched to any gene: 2. The CDR3 loop is CASSGLAGVYEQYF. In DNA form, the CDR3 reads TGTGCCAGCAGCGGACTAGCGGGAGTTTACGAGCAGTACTTC.

This clonotype was seen a handful of times. The gene calls are TRBV9 and TRBJ2-1, with TRBD2 matching over 8 bases. Germline V lookup: CDR1 SGDLS, CDR2 YYNGEE. The CDR3 is 17 amino acids. V lost 3 bases, J lost 4 bases, and 12 bases stayed unmatched. This CDR3 reads CASSEPRSGSSYNEQFF. The DNA for the CDR3 is TGTGCCAGCAGCGAGCCACGGAGCGGGAGTTCTTACAATGAGCAGTTCTTC.

This clonotype turned up a few times. The CDR3 loop reads CSVEDHGGSGMRYNEQFF. The DNA for the CDR3 is TGCAGCGTTGAAGATCATGGGGGGAGCGGGATGCGCTACAATGAGCAGTTCTTC. The chain recombines TRBV29-1 with TRBJ2-1, with TRBD2 matching over 7 bases. Germline values: CDR1 SQVTM, CDR2 ANQGSEA. V lost 0 bases, J lost 3 bases, and 14 bases stayed unmatched. The CDR3 totals 18 residues.

Ten or more counts support this clonotype. The chain links TRBV10-3 to TRBJ2-3; D is undetermined. The length of the CDR3 is 11 residues. The germline V and J ends were trimmed by 2 bases and 6 bases, with 3 bases remaining between them. Germline V lookup: CDR1 ENHRY, CDR2 SYGVKD. The DNA for the CDR3 is TGTGCCATCAGTGAGGGGGATACGCAGTATTTT. Encoded protein: CAISEGDTQYF.

V usage is TRBV3-1 and J usage is TRBJ2-7; tentative D call: TRBD2 (7 bases). The V and J ends lost 2 bases and 2 bases respectively, with 16 bases between them. The CDR3 length is 16 residues. Germline loops: CDR1 LGHDT, CDR2 YNNKEL (reference sequence). CDR3 residues: CASSQPGHGRTYEQYF. Here the CDR3 DNA reads TGTGCCAGCAGCCAACCGGGACACGGGAGGACCTACGAGCAGTACTTC.